This entry concerns a single T cell receptor (beta chain). Its cognate antigen is unknown. The table came from immunoSEQ multiplex PCR; TCRdb's copy has only in-frame clones and leaves some out. The sample lists about 8,100 clones; approximately 80% were seen once. Time point given: cycle 4 day 1 (C4D1), after 6 weeks of nivolumab. Each patient experienced a relapse that followed autologous stem cell transplantation, and brentuximab vedotin exposure varied. By magnetic negative selection, CD8+ T cells were isolated from the thawed PBMCs. Patients' outcomes at their best amounted to complete response, partial response or progressive disease. The record originates from a study of PD-1 blockade in classical Hodgkin lymphoma. Study-level results: Compared with baseline, CD4+ but not CD8+ TCR diversity had risen significantly by C4D1. Complete responders had baseline diversity similar to newly diagnosed patients. Some patients started nivolumab under 1 year after ASCT, and they were excluded.

Sequencing used CD8+ T cells from blood, obtained before the fourth cycle of nivolumab. The receptor was derived from a human donor with classical Hodgkin lymphoma.

Here the CDR3 DNA reads TGTGCCAGTAGTATATCTGAGACAGCGAACACTGAAGCTTTCTTT. The encoded protein is CASSISETANTEAFF. J is TRBJ1-1 and V is TRBV19, with D possibly being TRBD1 (5 bases). V was shortened by 2 bases and J by 1 base, with 11 bases between the two germline ends. From germline, CDR1 is LNHDA and CDR2 SQIVND (reference sequence). There are 15 residues in the CDR3. Based on the CDR3 plus reference TRBV19 and TRBJ1-1, the full variable domain is DGGITQSPKYLFRKEGQNVTLSCEQNLNHDAMYWYRQDPGQGLRLIYYSQIVNDFQKGDIAEGYSVSREKKESFPLTVTSAQKNPTAFYLCASSISETANTEAFFGQGTRLTVV.